The T cell receptor (beta chain) described here comes from a study of CD8 T cells in Susac syndrome. Study as a whole: When blood was collected, patients with Susac syndrome were therapy-naive, were taking corticosteroids, or were receiving intravenous immunoglobulin alone.

TCR beta sequencing was performed on blood CD8+ and CD4+ T cells. Negative isolation yielded CD8+ and CD4+ T cells; FACS enriched TEMRA cells. RNA amounts of about 0.5 to 1 ug underwent reverse transcription with random hexamers. TCRdb re-derived calls from the immunoSEQ multiplex PCR reads in MiXCR, one entry per CDR3 protein. The table has 110,000 to 150,000 distinct CDR3 sequences, 90% to 97% seen once; the top ten hold roughly 0.084%. V was trimmed by 4 bases and J by 7 bases, leaving 13 bases between them. CDR3 length: 14 residues. As for this clonotype: Its antigen remains unidentified.

Study-wide results and limits: It was acknowledged in the study that the number of individuals who were included in its TCR sequencing and HLA analysis was relatively small.

The sample was CD4+ T cells from PBMCs. The chain is built from TRBV12-3 or TRBV12-4 and TRBJ1-4, with D perhaps TRBD1 (6 bases). This receptor was obtained from a human donor with Susac syndrome. The CDR3 loop is CASSWTATGEKLFF. CDR3 coding DNA: TGTGCCAGCAGTTGGACAGCCACGGGTGAAAAACTGTTTTTT.